The clone carrying this T cell receptor beta chain was seen just once. The CDR3 sequence is 17 residues long. V shed 8 bases, J shed 5 bases, and the junction held 16 bases outside the gene matches. Germline-derived CDR1 and CDR2 are MNHEY and SMNVEV (reference sequence). The data derive from a study of blood T cell repertoires in COVID-19. Study summary: The study drew acute and convalescent COVID-19 samples from the United States, Italy and Spain. From T cells, B-cell-depleted T cells, or PBMCs came the material, which was cDNA or gDNA.

Original methodology: For nucleated cells, counts were estimated from reference gene primer amplification. Assay: immunoSEQ multiplex PCR; the TCRdb copy retains only in-frame clones and omits some. D and trimming were read from the DNA, whereas the V and J calls and clone size are those reported in that table. Among around 250,000 clones, around 87% were seen once, and the ten largest hold 5.5% to 7.5%. The chain has TRBV27 and TRBJ2-2, with 8 positions matching TRBD2. The clonotype originates from a woman in her sixties or seventies with active or convalescent COVID-19. Sequenced: peripheral blood. CDR3: CASSWTASGGSTGELFF. The CDR3 nucleotides read TGTGCCAGCTCCTGGACGGCCAGCGGGGGTAGTACCGGGGAGCTGTTTTTT.